The 25 T cell receptor beta chains below all came from one sample that was sequenced in a study of identifying expanded T cells in peripheral blood. The table came from immunoSEQ multiplex PCR; TCRdb's copy has only in-frame clones and leaves some out. The data contain some 77,000 clones, 88% of them seen just once; the ten biggest clones take up around 17%. The sequencing input was blood. These receptors were taken from a person aged 18 to 70 in good health.

The chain combines TRBV15 with TRBJ1-5, with no clear D. Per the germline V gene, CDR1 is LNHNV and CDR2 is YYDKDF (reference sequence). V was pared by 7 bases and J by 4 bases, with 17 bases between. The CDR3 spans 15 residues. This CDR3 reads CATKVGGRQNQPQHF. The DNA for the CDR3 is TGTGCCACCAAGGTAGGAGGGAGGCAGAATCAGCCCCAGCATTTT.

This chain connects TRBV27 to TRBJ2-5, with TRBD1 matching 8 bases. The CDR3 is 15 residues long. The V gene end was trimmed by 1 base and the J gene end by 6 bases; junction bases not matched to a gene: 7. Germline values: CDR1 MNHEY, CDR2 SMNVEV (reference sequence). The CDR3 spells CASSLWAGGVQTQYF. In nucleotides, the CDR3 is TGTGCCAGCAGTTTATGGGCAGGGGGCGTCCAGACCCAGTACTTC.

The genes are TRBV15 and TRBJ2-2, with D perhaps matching TRBD1 or TRBD2 (5 bases each). The germline V gene has CDR1 LNHNV and CDR2 YYDKDF (reference sequence). The ends were cut back, 0 bases at V and 2 bases at J, with 13 bases in the middle. The CDR3 loop spans 17 amino acids. CDR3 amino acids: CATSRDWDVGNTGELFF. The CDR3 nucleotides are TGTGCCACCAGCAGAGATTGGGACGTGGGTAACACCGGGGAGCTGTTTTTT.

This chain uses TRBV12-5 with TRBJ2-2; 9 bases align to TRBD1. The CDR3 runs to 16 residues. J gave up 4 bases and V 2 bases, and 5 bases lay outside the gene matches. Germline CDR1 is LGHNT and CDR2 is FRNRAP. The CDR3 coding sequence is TGTGCTAGTGGTTTGCTACAGGGGGCGAGCACCGGGGAGCTGTTTTTT. This translates into CASGLLQGASTGELFF.

This clone was observed a few times. The rearrangement uses TRBV7-2 and TRBJ2-3, with D unresolved. The CDR3 has 15 amino acids. The germline V gene encodes CDR1 SGHTA and CDR2 FQGNSA. Trimming stripped 5 bases from V and 0 bases from J, with 12 bases between. CDR3 sequence reads: CASSPLPFSTDTQYF. The CDR3 DNA is TGTGCCAGCAGCCCTCTTCCGTTCAGCACAGATACGCAGTATTTT.

The rearrangement joins TRBV10-3 to TRBJ2-3; TRBD2 matches at 9 bases. Looked up from germline, CDR1 is ENHRY and CDR2 is SYGVKD. Trimming cost V 10 bases and J 6 bases; bases outside gene matches: 14. The CDR3 spans 15 residues. The CDR3 DNA sequence: TGTGCCACCTTTGTAGGCGGGGGGGCCTCGGATACGCAGTATTTT. It is translated as CATFVGGGASDTQYF.

The chain combines TRBV19 with TRBJ2-2; D gene unclear. The germline CDR1 and CDR2 sequences are LNHDA and SQIVND (reference sequence). V was trimmed by 7 bases and J by 2 bases, leaving 11 bases between them. This CDR3 has 14 residues. This chain's CDR3 is CASMPGSNTGELFF. CDR3 DNA: TGTGCCAGTATGCCGGGTTCCAACACCGGGGAGCTGTTTTTT.

In DNA form, the CDR3 reads TGTGCCAGCAGCCAGGACAGGTATCAGCCCCAGCATTTT. It encodes CASSQDRYQPQHF. The chain recombines TRBV14 with TRBJ1-5; 7 bases line up with TRBD1. Germline lookup yields CDR1 SGHDN and CDR2 FVKESK. This CDR3 has 13 amino acids. Germline trimming cut 3 bases from V and 5 bases from J; bases unmatched to any gene: 1.

The chain is built from TRBV9 and TRBJ2-2; the D gene is possibly TRBD2 (6 bases). V lost 3 bases and J 6 bases, leaving 12 bases between the germline ends. The CDR3 runs 14 residues. Per germline, CDR1 SGDLS and CDR2 YYNGEE. CDR3 bases: TGTGCCAGCAGCGAGGGAGGAGCTTCCGGGGAGCTGTTTTTT. Translated: CASSEGGASGELFF.

The V and J genes are TRBV7-6 and TRBJ2-7; TRBD1 matches 7 bases. J lost 5 bases, V lost 1 base, and 11 bases had no gene match. The germline V gene encodes CDR1 SGHVS and CDR2 FNYEAQ. This CDR3 has 16 amino acids. The CDR3 region has the DNA TGTGCCAGCAGCTTAGGGGTGGGACAGTCTATCCACGAGCAGTACTTC. It translates to CASSLGVGQSIHEQYF. Together with reference TRBV7-6 and TRBJ2-7, the CDR3 gives the full variable domain: GAGVSQSPRYKVTKRGQDVALRCDPISGHVSLYWYRQALGQGPEFLTYFNYEAQQDKSGLPNDRFSAERPEGSISTLTIQRTEQRDSAMYRCASSLGVGQSIHEQYFGPGTRLTVT.

The chain couples TRBV27 to TRBJ1-2; D is possibly TRBD1 (6 bases). V shed 10 bases and J shed 4 bases, with 16 bases lying between them. The germline CDR1 and CDR2 sequences are MNHEY and SMNVEV (reference sequence). CDR3 size: 13 residues. CDR3: CANLGGGGYGYTF. For the CDR3, the DNA is TGTGCCAACCTAGGGGGAGGAGGCTATGGCTACACCTTC.

This sequence joins TRBV5-6 and TRBJ2-7, with a possible D match to TRBD1 (5 bases). Trimming cost V 0 bases and J 3 bases, with 16 bases left between them. This CDR3 has 16 amino acids. Germline lookup yields CDR1 SGHDT and CDR2 YYEEEE. DNA for the CDR3: TGTGCCAGCAGCTTGGGGGCCCTGGACACGTACTACGAGCAGTACTTC. Its translation is CASSLGALDTYYEQYF.

The CDR3 DNA is TGTGCCAGCAGCGTACAGGACAGGGGCAATGAGCAGTTCTTC. Translated, it gives CASSVQDRGNEQFF. The chain uses TRBV9 and TRBJ2-1, with 9 bases aligning to TRBD1. Trimming removed 1 base from V and 6 bases from J; junction bases left unmatched: 2. CDR1 SGDLS and CDR2 YYNGEE come from the germline V gene. CDR3 length: 14 amino acids.

The genes are TRBV29-1 and TRBJ1-5, with 11 nucleotides matching TRBD1. Germline trimming cut 6 bases from V and 6 bases from J; bases unmatched to any gene: 7. The V gene's germline CDR1 is SQVTM and CDR2 ANQGSEA. This CDR3 has 14 residues. In DNA form, the CDR3 reads TGCAGCGTCGGGGGACAGGGGGGAGGTCAGCCCCAGCATTTT. Amino acid sequence: CSVGGQGGGQPQHF.

The chain carries TRBV13 and TRBJ1-1; a weak D match, TRBD1 (6 bases). Germline CDR1 is PRHDT and CDR2 is FYEKMQ (reference sequence). The V end lost 4 bases, the J end lost 3 bases, and 15 bases lay between the germline ends. The CDR3 loop spans 15 amino acids. CDR3 bases: TGTGCCAGCAGCTCGAGGGGGGTGGGAGACACTGAAGCTTTCTTT. Protein sequence: CASSSRGVGDTEAFF. The complete variable domain, with remaining parts taken from reference TRBV13 and TRBJ1-1, reads AAGVIQSPRHLIKEKRETATLKCYPIPRHDTVYWYQQGPGQDPQFLISFYEKMQSDKGSIPDRFSAQQFSDYHSELNMSSLELGDSALYFCASSSRGVGDTEAFFGQGTRLTVV.

CDR3 coding DNA: TGTGCCAGCAGCCCGGGCCCAGACCAATACAATGAGCAGTTCTTC. As protein: CASSPGPDQYNEQFF. This sequence joins TRBV7-2 and TRBJ2-1; D is unresolved. Trimming removed 5 bases from V and 4 bases from J, with 15 bases in between. Germline V gene sequence: CDR1 SGHTA, CDR2 FQGNSA. CDR3 length equals 15 residues.

This chain joins TRBV18 and TRBJ2-7, with D maybe TRBD1 (6 bases). The CDR3 consists of 13 residues. Between the trimmed V and J ends, which lost 2 bases and 2 bases, there was a span of 7 bases. Germline assignment: CDR1 KGHSH and CDR2 LQKENI. CDR3 sequence: CASSPTGTYEQYF. CDR3 nucleotide sequence: TGTGCCAGCTCACCAACAGGGACCTACGAGCAGTACTTC. Full variable domain (rest looked up from reference TRBV18 and TRBJ2-7): NAGVMQNPRHLVRRRGQEARLRCSPMKGHSHVYWYRQLPEEGLKFMVYLQKENIIDESGMPKERFSAEFPKEGPSILRIQQVVRGDSAAYFCASSPTGTYEQYFGPGTRLTVT.

The gene calls are TRBV11-2 and TRBJ2-5, with 10 bases that match TRBD2. From germline, CDR1 is SGHAT and CDR2 FQNNGV. This CDR3 comprises 16 residues. The J segment lost 4 bases and the V segment lost 8 bases, leaving 13 bases of the junction unmatched. CDR3 region: CASWGSTSGALETQYF. CDR3 sequence (DNA): TGTGCCAGCTGGGGGTCCACTAGCGGGGCTTTAGAGACCCAGTACTTC. Looking up the rest from reference TRBV11-2 and TRBJ2-5 gives the full variable domain: EAGVAQSPRYKIIEKRQSVAFWCNPISGHATLYWYQQILGQGPKLLIQFQNNGVVDDSQLPKDRFSAERLKGVDSTLKIQPAKLEDSAVYLCASWGSTSGALETQYFGPGTRLLVL.

The table lists this clone with a few counts. The CDR3 nucleotides read TGCAGCGTTAACCCCGCGGGACAGGGGTACGAGCAGTACTTC. Translating gives CSVNPAGQGYEQYF. V usage is TRBV29-1 and J usage is TRBJ2-7, with 10 bases that match TRBD1. The germline gives CDR1 SQVTM, CDR2 ANQGSEA. The CDR3 is 14 residues long. Germline trimming cut 5 bases from V and 4 bases from J; bases unmatched to any gene: 8.

V is TRBV7-2 and J is TRBJ1-6; 9 nucleotides match TRBD1. From germline, CDR1 is SGHTA and CDR2 FQGNSA. With 5 bases clipped from V and 11 bases from J, the junction kept 7 bases outside the gene matches. The CDR3 sequence is 14 residues long. The CDR3, as DNA: TGTGCCAGCAGCCTGGGACAGGGTAGGACACCCCTCCACTTT. Its translation: CASSLGQGRTPLHF.

This clone appeared a single time. V gene TRBV13 combines with J gene TRBJ1-3; no definite D call. Trimming cost V 5 bases and J 0 bases, with 8 bases left between them. This CDR3 comprises 14 residues. Germline CDR1 and CDR2: PRHDT and FYEKMQ (reference sequence). CDR3 sequence (DNA): TGTGCCAGCAGCCTAGCCAGCTCTGGAAACACCATATATTTT. Translating it yields CASSLASSGNTIYF.

The rearrangement joins TRBV27 to TRBJ1-2; TRBD1 aligns across 7 bases. V shed 6 bases, J shed 5 bases, and the junction held 21 bases outside the gene matches. Germline V CDR1 and CDR2: MNHEY, SMNVEV (reference sequence). The CDR3 covers 18 residues. CDR3 region: CASRSTNRGLMLGYGYTF. The CDR3 nucleotides are TGTGCCAGCAGATCTACCAACAGGGGATTGATGTTAGGTTATGGCTACACCTTC.

The chain carries TRBV4-1 and TRBJ2-3; D may correspond to TRBD1 or TRBD2 (5 bases each). Trimming took off 5 bases at V and 6 bases at J, with 12 bases between the two ends. In germline, CDR1 is MGHRA, CDR2 YSYEKL. This CDR3 has 13 residues. The CDR3 sequence: CASSEGPADTQYF. In DNA form, the CDR3 reads TGCGCCAGCAGCGAGGGGCCGGCGGATACGCAGTATTTT.

The table lists this clone with a count of one. The chain couples TRBV7-9 to TRBJ2-3; D not resolved. Trimming cost V 4 bases and J 1 base, with 15 bases left between them. The CDR3 extends over 16 amino acids. The germline V gene has CDR1 SEHNR and CDR2 FQNEAQ (reference sequence). CDR3 in DNA: TGTGCCAGCAGCTCGGATCCGGGCCGCGGCACAGATACGCAGTATTTT. Protein product: CASSSDPGRGTDTQYF. Combining the CDR3 with reference TRBV7-9 and TRBJ2-3 gives the whole variable domain DTGVSQNPRHKITKRGQNVTFRCDPISEHNRLYWYRQTLGQGPEFLTYFQNEAQLEKSRLLSDRFSAERPKGSFSTLEIQRTEQGDSAMYLCASSSDPGRGTDTQYFGPGTRLTVL.

The rearrangement links TRBV6-5 to TRBJ2-5; D is unclear. The CDR3 is 11 residues long. V was shortened by 6 bases and J by 2 bases, with 4 bases between the two germline ends. The germline CDR1 and CDR2 sequences are MNHEY and SVGAGI. This CDR3 reads CASRIQETQYF. As DNA, the CDR3 is TGTGCCAGCAGGATACAAGAGACCCAGTACTTC.